Listed below are T cell receptor beta chains from one sample, sequenced in a study of blood T cell repertoires in COVID-19. Only in-frame clones appear in the TCRdb table, and some are missing; sequencing was by immunoSEQ multiplex PCR. The sample shows some 130,000 clones, approximately 90% of them seen only once. Sequenced: peripheral blood. The receptors stem from a man aged 55-75 years with COVID-19, enrolled during active disease. Both conserved end residues are part of each CDR3. D genes are given only for firm matches. Size values are once, few and many counts, or a class for expanded clones, and some rows have none.

>NA|TRBV2|NA|TRBJ1-5
TGTGCCAGCAGCGAGGTGGGGCCTAGTCAGCCCCAGCATTTT
CASSEVGPSQPQHF
>NA|TRBV19|TRBD1|TRBJ1-1
TGTGCCAGTAGTACCGTCGGACAGGGGTATACTGAAGCTTTCTTT
CASSTVGQGYTEAFF
>NA|TRBV1|NA|TRBJ2-5
TGCACCAGCAGGGTTTTCAGCGGGGGACCCTGGGTGACCCAGTACTTC
CTSRVFSGGPWVTQYF
>NA|TRBV14|TRBD1|TRBJ1-4
TGTGCCAGCAGCCAAGGGAGGCAGGGGGGTGAAAAACTGTTTTTT
CASSQGRQGGEKLFF
>NA|TRBV10-2|TRBD1|TRBJ2-7
TGCGCCAGCATTACCCGGGACAGGAGCTCCTACGAGCAGTACTTC
CASITRDRSSYEQYF
>NA|TRBV4-3|NA|TRBJ2-3
TGCGCCAGCAGCCAAGAGGGGGGGCACACAGATACGCAGTATTTT
CASSQEGGHTDTQYF
>NA|TRBV2|NA|TRBJ2-7
TGTGCCAGCGGTTACAGGGTCTACGAGCAGTACTTC
CASGYRVYEQYF
>NA|TRBV3-1/TRBV3-2|NA|TRBJ1-3
TGTGCCAGCAGAGAGGTGGACTCTGGAAACACCATATATTTT
CASREVDSGNTIYF
>NA|TRBV7-9|TRBD1|TRBJ2-7
TGTGCCAGCAGCTTACTGGGACAGGGGGCCCTGCAGTACTTC
CASSLLGQGALQYF
>NA|TRBV24-1|NA|TRBJ2-7
TGTGCCACCAGTGATCCGGTGGTCCCCTACGAGCAGTACTTC
CATSDPVVPYEQYF
>once|TRBV6-2/TRBV6-3|NA|TRBJ1-1
TGTGCCAGCAGTTACTCGACTCGGCCGGCTTTCTTT
CASSYSTRPAFF
>NA|TRBV18|TRBD1|TRBJ1-4
TGTGCCAGCTCACTATCGACAGGGGAATGGGAAAAACTGTTTTTT
CASSLSTGEWEKLFF
>NA|TRBV5-4|TRBD1|TRBJ2-5
TGTGCCAGCAGCTTGGCGGGGGACAGGGGTGTTGAGACCCAGTACTTC
CASSLAGDRGVETQYF
>NA|TRBV19|TRBD1|TRBJ2-1
TGTGCCAGTAGCCCAGGGGGATGGGGTTCATATGAGCAGTTCTTC
CASSPGGWGSYEQFF
>NA|TRBV18|NA|TRBJ2-5
TGTGCCAGCTCACCACAAACAGTCCACGCTTACCAAGAGACCCAGTACTTC
CASSPQTVHAYQETQYF